This T cell receptor (beta chain) was sequenced in a study of blood T cell repertoires in COVID-19. Study-level information: Sites in the United States, Italy and Spain provided acute and convalescent COVID-19 samples.

Germline V gene lookup returns CDR1 MGHRA and CDR2 YSYEKL. The CDR3 loop spans 18 amino acids. The trim removed 1 base at V and 7 bases at J, leaving 12 bases unmatched. Profiling relied on immunoSEQ multiplex PCR, and the TCRdb table lists in-frame clones only, not all of them. The table records about 260,000 clones, about 80% of them present only once. The receptor's source is a woman in her 50s who had recovered from COVID-19. The chain uses TRBV4-1 and TRBJ2-1; 11 positions agree with TRBD2. Input material: peripheral blood. CDR3 sequence: CASSQVEAGIAGGNEQFF. CDR3 DNA sequence: TGCGCCAGCAGCCAAGTGGAGGCGGGGATAGCGGGAGGGAATGAGCAGTTCTTC.